This is a list of T cell receptor beta chains from one sample in a study of molecular identifiers for immune sequencing clone quantification. Via MiXCR, TCRdb re-called the PCR reads, giving one row per CDR3 protein. Among approximately 630,000 distinct CDR3 sequences, approximately 24% were seen once, and the ten largest hold about 0.81%. Sequencing was done on a sample of naive CD8+ T cells from blood, with Jurkat cell RNA spiked in. The source is a human donor in good health. Some libraries in this study had Jurkat cell RNA spiked in. The CDR3 runs from the conserved cysteine through the conserved F or W. The order of the fields is V gene, J gene, clone size, CDR3 protein. Not every row has a clone size; where given, it reads once, few, many or a size class.

TRBV25-1	TRBJ2-3	many	CASSEIGDTQYF
TRBV27	TRBJ1-2	many	CASSFGQGFGYTF
TRBV11-2	TRBJ2-7	many	CASSWGPYPGLANSYEQYF
TRBV21-1	TRBJ1-1	few	CASSKVGNSKNTEAFF
TRBV20-1	TRBJ2-3	many	CSASPLRTSGRYTDTQYF
TRBV20-1	TRBJ2-1	few	CSARVGDSLSYNEQFF
TRBV2	TRBJ2-7	.	CASNPGHLYEQYF
TRBV6-6	TRBJ2-7	many	CASSYSQGVDEQYF
TRBV6-6	TRBJ2-3	many	CASSSGVTSTDTQYF
TRBV7-6	TRBJ2-7	few	CASSPSVGYEQYF
TRBV11-2	TRBJ2-2	few	CASIPNWWGGNTGELFF
TRBV20-1	TRBJ2-5	many	CSARDGTGETQYF
TRBV28	TRBJ1-5	.	CASSILASNQPQHF
TRBV27	TRBJ1-2	few	CATSGQNFYGYTF
TRBV30	TRBJ2-5	many	CAWSVPIPQETQYF
TRBV10-3	TRBJ2-7	many	CAISGDTSYEQYF
TRBV4-2	TRBJ1-2	.	CASSQEHREYGYTF
TRBV7-9	TRBJ2-1	few	CASSFPRGGHKDNEQFF
TRBV28	TRBJ1-4	.	CASSSTGVDEKLFF
TRBV3-1	TRBJ2-7	few	CASSHPARGESYEQYF
TRBV7-2	TRBJ1-6	few	CASSLDPVALQNSPLHF
TRBV2	TRBJ2-7	many	CASSESPASYEQYF
TRBV9	TRBJ2-7	many	CASNRGQSSYEQYF
TRBV6-5	TRBJ2-7	.	CVSSYGGDFYEQYF
TRBV20-1	TRBJ2-6	.	CSAFPGTGGTGANVLTF
TRBV7-9	TRBJ1-1	many	CASGRAMNTEAFF
TRBV9	TRBJ2-7	.	CASSVGRGFSYEQYF
TRBV6-6	TRBJ2-2	.	CASSPPTGGQGATGELFF